The entry that follows covers one T cell receptor beta chain sequence. This entry is derived from a study of identical twins. TCRdb processed the 5' RACE reads anew with MiXCR; each CDR3 protein has one entry. The sample lists around 960,000 distinct CDR3 sequences, around an eighth occurring once. The CDR3 extends over 12 amino acids. Trimming removed 0 bases at V and 6 bases at J, with 4 bases between. In germline, CDR1 is SGDLS, CDR2 YYNGEE. These data were also reused for a study on yellow fever vaccine responses in identical twins. That study adds: Twins' vaccine T cell responses reportedly seemed partly convergent and partly personalized.

The TCR sequence derives from a woman in her late teens or twenties in good health. The sample comprised PBMCs. The chain combines TRBV9 with TRBJ2-1; D gene unclear. The DNA for the CDR3 is TGTGCCAGCAGCGTAGAACGCAATGAGCAGTTCTTC. Translation gives CASSVERNEQFF.